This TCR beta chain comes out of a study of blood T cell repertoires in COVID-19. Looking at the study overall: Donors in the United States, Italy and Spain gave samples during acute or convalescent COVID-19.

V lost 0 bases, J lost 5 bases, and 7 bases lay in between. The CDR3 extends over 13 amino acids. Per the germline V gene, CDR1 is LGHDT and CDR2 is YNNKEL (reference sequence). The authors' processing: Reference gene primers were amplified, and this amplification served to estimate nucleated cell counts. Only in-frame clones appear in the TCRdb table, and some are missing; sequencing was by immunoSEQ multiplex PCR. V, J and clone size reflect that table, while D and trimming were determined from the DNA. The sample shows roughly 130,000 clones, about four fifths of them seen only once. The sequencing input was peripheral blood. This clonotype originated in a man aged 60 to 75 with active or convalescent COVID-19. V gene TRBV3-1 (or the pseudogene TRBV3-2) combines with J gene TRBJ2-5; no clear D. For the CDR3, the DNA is TGTGCCAGCAGCCAAGAGCCTACTGAGACCCAGTACTTC. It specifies CASSQEPTETQYF.